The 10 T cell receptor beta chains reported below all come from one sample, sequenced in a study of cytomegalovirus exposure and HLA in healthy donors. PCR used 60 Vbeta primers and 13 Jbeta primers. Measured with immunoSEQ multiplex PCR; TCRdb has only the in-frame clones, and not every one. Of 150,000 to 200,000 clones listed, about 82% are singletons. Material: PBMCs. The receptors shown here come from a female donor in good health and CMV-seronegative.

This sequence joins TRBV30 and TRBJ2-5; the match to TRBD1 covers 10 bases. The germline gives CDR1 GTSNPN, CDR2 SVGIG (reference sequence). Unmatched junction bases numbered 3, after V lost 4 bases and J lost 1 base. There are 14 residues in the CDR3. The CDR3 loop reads CAWIRQGAQETQYF. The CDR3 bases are TGTGCCTGGATTAGACAGGGGGCCCAAGAGACCCAGTACTTC.

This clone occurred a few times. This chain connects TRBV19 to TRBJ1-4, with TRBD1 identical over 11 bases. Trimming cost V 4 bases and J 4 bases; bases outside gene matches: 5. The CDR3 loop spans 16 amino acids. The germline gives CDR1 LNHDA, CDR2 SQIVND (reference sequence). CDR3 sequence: CASSSGTGGVNEKLFF. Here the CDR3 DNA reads TGTGCCAGTAGTAGCGGGACAGGGGGTGTTAATGAAAAACTGTTTTTT.

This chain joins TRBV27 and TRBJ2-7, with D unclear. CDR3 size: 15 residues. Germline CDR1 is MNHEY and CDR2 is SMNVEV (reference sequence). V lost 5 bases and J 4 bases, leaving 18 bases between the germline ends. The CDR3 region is CASSPHEAPRYEQYF. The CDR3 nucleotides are TGTGCCAGCAGTCCCCACGAGGCCCCTAGGTACGAGCAGTACTTC.

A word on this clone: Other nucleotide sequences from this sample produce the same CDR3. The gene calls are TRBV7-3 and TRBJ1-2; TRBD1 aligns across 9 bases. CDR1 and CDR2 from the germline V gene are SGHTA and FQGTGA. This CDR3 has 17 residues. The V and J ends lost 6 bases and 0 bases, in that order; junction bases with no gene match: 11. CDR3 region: CASRRAPGQGANYGYTF. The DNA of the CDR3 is TGTGCCAGCAGACGTGCACCGGGACAGGGTGCTAACTATGGCTACACCTTC.

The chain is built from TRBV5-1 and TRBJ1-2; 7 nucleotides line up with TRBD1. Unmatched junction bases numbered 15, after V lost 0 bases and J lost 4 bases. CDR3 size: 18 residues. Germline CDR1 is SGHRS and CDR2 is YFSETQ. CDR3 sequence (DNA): TGCGCCAGCAGCTTGGTTCCCACAGGGGCGATAGGGGGCTATGGCTACACCTTC. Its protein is CASSLVPTGAIGGYGYTF.

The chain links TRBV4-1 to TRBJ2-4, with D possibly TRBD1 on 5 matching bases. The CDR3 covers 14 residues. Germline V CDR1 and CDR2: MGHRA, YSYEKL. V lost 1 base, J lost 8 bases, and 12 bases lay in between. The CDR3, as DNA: TGCGCCAGCAGCCAAGGAGCAGGGTCGTACATTCAGTACTTC. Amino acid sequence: CASSQGAGSYIQYF.

The CDR3 sequence: CASSLQGRSSYGYTF. The CDR3 DNA reads as TGTGCCAGCAGTTTACAGGGCCGATCTTCCTATGGCTACACCTTC. The chain couples TRBV27 to TRBJ1-2, with TRBD1 as a possible D gene (5 bases). V dropped 2 bases and J dropped 4 bases, with 14 bases sitting between them. Germline CDR1 is MNHEY and CDR2 is SMNVEV (reference sequence). CDR3 length equals 15 residues.

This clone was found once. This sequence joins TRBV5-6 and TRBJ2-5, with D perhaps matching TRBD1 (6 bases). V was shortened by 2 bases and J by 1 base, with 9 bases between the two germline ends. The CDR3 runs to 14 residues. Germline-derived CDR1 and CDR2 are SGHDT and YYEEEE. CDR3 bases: TGTGCCAGCAGCTTTGTGGACAGCCAAGAGACCCAGTACTTC. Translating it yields CASSFVDSQETQYF.

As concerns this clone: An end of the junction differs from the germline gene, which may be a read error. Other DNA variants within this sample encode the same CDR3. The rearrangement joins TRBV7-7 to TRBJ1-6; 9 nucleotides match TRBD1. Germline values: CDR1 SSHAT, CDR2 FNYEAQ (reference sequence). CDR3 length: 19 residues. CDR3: CASSHGTGSPHPPPWTLHF. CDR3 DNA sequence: TGTGCTAGCAGCCACGGGACAGGGAGTCCCCATCCTCCCCCGTGGACCCTCCACTTT.

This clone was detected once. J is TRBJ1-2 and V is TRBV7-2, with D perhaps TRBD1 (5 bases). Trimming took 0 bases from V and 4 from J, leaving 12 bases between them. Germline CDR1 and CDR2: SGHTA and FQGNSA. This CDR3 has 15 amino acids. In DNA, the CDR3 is TGTGCCAGCAGCTTAGCGCAGGGTAGGGGCTATGGCTACACCTTC. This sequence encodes CASSLAQGRGYGYTF.